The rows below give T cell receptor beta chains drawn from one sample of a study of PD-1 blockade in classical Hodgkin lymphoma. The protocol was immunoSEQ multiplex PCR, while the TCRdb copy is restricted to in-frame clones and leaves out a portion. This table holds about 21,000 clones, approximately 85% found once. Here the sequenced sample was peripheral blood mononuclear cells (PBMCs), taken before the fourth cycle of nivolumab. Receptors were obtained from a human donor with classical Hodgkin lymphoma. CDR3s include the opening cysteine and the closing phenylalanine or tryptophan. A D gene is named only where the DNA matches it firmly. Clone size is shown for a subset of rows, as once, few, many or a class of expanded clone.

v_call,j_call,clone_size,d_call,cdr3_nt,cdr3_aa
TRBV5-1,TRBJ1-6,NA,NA,TGCGCCAGCAGCTTGGGTGGGGGGAAAGGTTCACCCCTCCACTTT,CASSLGGGKGSPLHF
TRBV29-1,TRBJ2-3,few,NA,TGCAGCGTTGAACGGGGGATTGGCACAGATACGCAGTATTTT,CSVERGIGTDTQYF
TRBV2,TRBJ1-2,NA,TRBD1,TGTGCCAGCAGCTCCCAGGGGGCGAGGGGCTACACCTTC,CASSSQGARGYTF
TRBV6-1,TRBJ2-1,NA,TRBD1,TGTGCCAGCAGTGGCCTTCCGGGACAGGGCAAAAATGAGCAGTTCTTC,CASSGLPGQGKNEQFF
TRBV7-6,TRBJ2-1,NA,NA,TGTGCCAGCAGTCATAGCGTTGAGCAGTTCTTC,CASSHSVEQFF
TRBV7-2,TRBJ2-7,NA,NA,TGTGCCAGCAGCTTAGGAACCAAGCCCGAGCAGTACTTC,CASSLGTKPEQYF
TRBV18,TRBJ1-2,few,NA,TGTGCCAGCTCACCGGACGGACAGAAGTACTATGGCTACACCTTC,CASSPDGQKYYGYTF
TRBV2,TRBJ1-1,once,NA,TGTGCCAGCAGCCTCTGGACTCCCTTGAACACTGAAGCTTTCTTT,CASSLWTPLNTEAFF
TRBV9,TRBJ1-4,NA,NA,TGTGCCAGCAGCCCTGGCGCAGGGCGAACTAATGAAAAACTGTTTTTT,CASSPGAGRTNEKLFF
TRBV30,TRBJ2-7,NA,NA,TGTGCCTGGAGTGCAGACACAAAGAGCTCCTACGAGCAGTACTTC,CAWSADTKSSYEQYF
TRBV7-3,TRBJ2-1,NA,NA,TGTGCCAGCAGCCCCCGGTTGGCCCAGGGGCTCGACAATGAGCAGTTCTTC,CASSPRLAQGLDNEQFF
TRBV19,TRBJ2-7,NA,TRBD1,TGTGCCAGTAGTATGACAGGGGTCCCCTCCTCCTACGAGCAGTACTTC,CASSMTGVPSSYEQYF
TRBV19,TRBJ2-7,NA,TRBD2,TGTGCCAGTAGTAGCGGACTAGCGGGAGGGCATGAGCAGTACTTC,CASSSGLAGGHEQYF
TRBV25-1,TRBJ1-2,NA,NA,TGTGCCACCCCTCGGGGCTTTAATGGCTACACCTTC,CATPRGFNGYTF
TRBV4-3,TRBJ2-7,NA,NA,TGCGCCAGCAGCCAAGACCGACAGGGAGGCTACGAGCAGTACTTC,CASSQDRQGGYEQYF
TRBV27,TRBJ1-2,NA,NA,TGTGCCAGCAGTGAAGGAACAGGGTTCTATGGCTACACCTTC,CASSEGTGFYGYTF
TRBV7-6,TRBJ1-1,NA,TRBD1,TGTGCCAGCAGCTTAGAGGCAGGGGGCGAAGCTTTCTTT,CASSLEAGGEAFF
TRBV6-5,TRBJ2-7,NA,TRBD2,TGTGCCAGCGGGGCTAGCGGCTACGAGCAGTACTTC,CASGASGYEQYF
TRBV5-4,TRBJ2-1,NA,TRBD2,TGTGCCAGCAGCCGAGGGACTAGCGGGAGGGACAATGAGCAGTTCTTC,CASSRGTSGRDNEQFF
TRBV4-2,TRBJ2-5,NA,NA,TGTGCCAGCAGTCCCTCCGGGACACGCGAGACCCAGTACTTC,CASSPSGTRETQYF
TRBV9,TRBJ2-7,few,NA,TGTGCCAGCAGCGTTGCCGGGACACCCTACGAGCAGTACTTC,CASSVAGTPYEQYF
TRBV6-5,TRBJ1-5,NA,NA,TGTGCCAGCAGTGATCAGCAGCCCCAGCATTTT,CASSDQQPQHF